Listed here are 5 T cell receptor beta chains from one sample, sequenced in a study of technical replicates of blood from several donors. The protocol was immunoSEQ multiplex PCR, while the TCRdb copy is restricted to in-frame clones and leaves out a portion. The repertoire consists of around 83,000 clones, with 94% occurring once and the leading ten covering about 0.26%. The specimen was T cells isolated from PBMCs. These receptors originate from a human donor in good health.

V usage is TRBV6-6 and J usage is TRBJ2-7; a possible D gene is TRBD1 (5 bases). Per germline, CDR1 MNHNY and CDR2 SVGAGI (reference sequence). The CDR3 is 13 amino acids. V was cut by 6 bases and J by 3 bases, with 12 bases left in between. The CDR3 reads CASRIDRGYEQYF. Written as DNA, the CDR3 is TGTGCCAGCAGAATAGACAGAGGCTACGAGCAGTACTTC.

This rearrangement joins TRBV28 to TRBJ1-5; D may be TRBD1 (6 bases). The CDR3 runs to 13 residues. CDR1 and CDR2 (germline): MDHEN, SYDVKM. V shed 3 bases and J shed 4 bases, with 7 bases lying between them. CDR3 loop: CASSFQGNQPQHF. DNA of the CDR3: TGTGCCAGCAGTTTCCAGGGGAATCAGCCCCAGCATTTT.

DNA of the CDR3: TGTGCCACCAGCAGAGATCAAGGGGTCAGCCTCCTAGCGGACCTTCGGGATACGCAGTATTTT. Its protein is CATSRDQGVSLLADLRDTQYF. The chain is built from TRBV15 and TRBJ2-3; TRBD2 matches at 7 bases. This CDR3 spans 21 amino acids. CDR1 is LNHNV, CDR2 YYDKDF, per germline (reference sequence). With V trimmed by 0 bases and J by 6 bases, 24 bases remained unmatched.

The CDR3 region is CASSLTSGAPRFF. The CDR3 DNA sequence: TGTGCCAGCAGCTTAACTAGCGGGGCCCCGAGGTTCTTC. This chain links TRBV7-3 with TRBJ2-1, with 8 bases fitting TRBD2. Losses at the gene ends were 0 bases for V and 15 bases for J; bases not matched to a gene: 7. Germline lookup yields CDR1 SGHTA and CDR2 FQGTGA. CDR3 length: 13 amino acids.

J is TRBJ2-1 and V is TRBV18; the match to TRBD2 covers 12 bases. The germline CDR1 and CDR2 sequences are KGHSH and LQKENI. The junction had 5 bases not matched to a gene; V was cut back by 5 bases and J by 6 bases. The CDR3 totals 15 residues. DNA for the CDR3: TGTGCCAGCTCAACAGCGGGACTAGCGGGCAATGAGCAGTTCTTC. Protein sequence: CASSTAGLAGNEQFF.